The clone carrying this T cell receptor beta chain was observed a handful of times. What it binds is not known. The sample is drawn from a study of blood T cells in healthy people across ages. The authors ran a second PCR of about 7 to 11 cycles using a sample-barcoded 5' primer and a J-beta primer mix. A tag from a template-switch adaptor with 12 random nucleotides marked each cDNA molecule. One entry per CDR3 protein, called by TCRdb with MiXCR from the 5' RACE reads. The table records roughly 2 million distinct CDR3 sequences, less than 50% of them present only once. The ends were cut back, 1 base at V and 4 bases at J, with 7 bases in the middle. The germline gives CDR1 MGHRA, CDR2 YSYEKL. The CDR3 sequence is 13 residues long. Findings of the study overall: Samples with more naive T cells showed higher observed beta diversity.

The rearrangement links TRBV4-1 to TRBJ1-1; no clear D gene. This sequence originates from a woman in her thirties or forties in good health. Sequencing was done on a sample of blood. The CDR3 sequence: CASSQGGITEAFF. For the CDR3, the DNA is TGCGCCAGCAGCCAAGGGGGTATCACTGAAGCTTTCTTT.